This is a list of T cell receptor beta chains from one sample in a study of CD8 T cells in Susac syndrome. TCRdb re-derived calls from the immunoSEQ multiplex PCR reads in MiXCR, one entry per CDR3 protein. The repertoire consists of about 240,000 distinct CDR3 sequences, with less than 96% occurring once and the leading ten covering less than 0.11%. Material for sequencing was CD4+ T cells from PBMCs. The source is a human donor with Susac syndrome. Each CDR3 is given with its conserved first and last residue. Fields, in order: J gene, V gene, clone size, D gene, CDR3 DNA, CDR3 protein. A D gene is named only where the DNA matches it firmly. Rows may omit the clone size; those that give it use once, few, many or a size class.

j_gene: TRBJ2-7; v_gene: TRBV28; abundance: -; d_gene: -; CDR3nt: TGTGCCAGCAGTTTATTTGCGACAGAGAATTTATGCTTC; CDR3aa: CASSLFATENLCF
j_gene: TRBJ1-5; v_gene: TRBV29-1; abundance: -; d_gene: -; CDR3nt: TGCAGCGTTGGGGGACTGGGTCAGCCCCAGCATTTT; CDR3aa: CSVGGLGQPQHF
j_gene: TRBJ1-3; v_gene: TRBV12-3/TRBV12-4; abundance: -; d_gene: -; CDR3nt: TGTGCCAGCAGTTTGGGACCTGGAAACACCATATATTTT; CDR3aa: CASSLGPGNTIYF
j_gene: TRBJ2-1; v_gene: TRBV3-1; abundance: -; d_gene: TRBD2; CDR3nt: TGTGCCAGCAGCCGTCTCCCGGGGACTAGCGGGAGGGTACGTTTCGATGAGCAGTTCTTC; CDR3aa: CASSRLPGTSGRVRFDEQFF
j_gene: TRBJ2-2; v_gene: TRBV12-3/TRBV12-4; abundance: few; d_gene: -; CDR3nt: TGTGCCAGCAGTTTAGTGACGGGGACCGGGGAGCTGTTTTTT; CDR3aa: CASSLVTGTGELFF
j_gene: TRBJ2-1; v_gene: TRBV29-1; abundance: -; d_gene: TRBD2; CDR3nt: TGCAGCGTTCCTTTGACTAGCGGGCGCAATGAGCAGTTCTTC; CDR3aa: CSVPLTSGRNEQFF
j_gene: TRBJ2-7; v_gene: TRBV18; abundance: -; d_gene: -; CDR3nt: TGTGCCAGCTCACCCGGGACGACGTCTGGTGGGCAGTACTTC; CDR3aa: CASSPGTTSGGQYF
j_gene: TRBJ1-2; v_gene: TRBV21-1; abundance: -; d_gene: -; CDR3nt: TGTGCCAGCAGCAATGGGACAGGTGGCTACACCTTC; CDR3aa: CASSNGTGGYTF
j_gene: TRBJ2-1; v_gene: TRBV29-1; abundance: -; d_gene: -; CDR3nt: TGCAGCGTTGAAGATCAGCGCTTTCGGCGGGACAGCTCCTACAATGAGCAGTTCTTC; CDR3aa: CSVEDQRFRRDSSYNEQFF
j_gene: TRBJ1-1; v_gene: TRBV29-1; abundance: once; d_gene: -; CDR3nt: TGCAGCGTTAAGACAGAGCTCAACACTGAAGCTTTCTTT; CDR3aa: CSVKTELNTEAFF
j_gene: TRBJ1-2; v_gene: TRBV29-1; abundance: -; d_gene: TRBD1; CDR3nt: TGCAGCGTTGATCTCTCCCAGGGACAGGGCTATGGCTACACCTTC; CDR3aa: CSVDLSQGQGYGYTF
j_gene: TRBJ2-7; v_gene: TRBV20-1; abundance: -; d_gene: -; CDR3nt: TGCAGTGGGCTAGCGAGCTCCTACGAGCAGTACTTC; CDR3aa: CSGLASSYEQYF
j_gene: TRBJ1-1; v_gene: TRBV7-2; abundance: -; d_gene: -; CDR3nt: TGTGCCAGCAGCCTCAGGGTTCCCGCTGGCGGAGCTTTCTTT; CDR3aa: CASSLRVPAGGAFF
j_gene: TRBJ1-5; v_gene: TRBV6-5; abundance: -; d_gene: -; CDR3nt: TGTGCCAGCAGTTATGGAACAGGGACGGGTCAGCCCCAGCATTTT; CDR3aa: CASSYGTGTGQPQHF
j_gene: TRBJ1-1; v_gene: TRBV12-3/TRBV12-4; abundance: -; d_gene: -; CDR3nt: TGTGCCAGCAAGAGCCAGGGAACTGAAGCTTTCTTT; CDR3aa: CASKSQGTEAFF
j_gene: TRBJ2-5; v_gene: TRBV5-1; abundance: once; d_gene: -; CDR3nt: TGCGCCAGCAGCTCGACCGAGACCCAGTACTTC; CDR3aa: CASSSTETQYF
j_gene: TRBJ1-5; v_gene: TRBV20-1; abundance: -; d_gene: -; CDR3nt: TGCAGTGCTAGAGATGCGGGATACGGCAATCAGCCCCAGCATTTT; CDR3aa: CSARDAGYGNQPQHF
j_gene: TRBJ2-3; v_gene: TRBV30; abundance: -; d_gene: TRBD2; CDR3nt: TGTGCCTGGAGCCCCCGTGGGGGGGTTCTCACAGATACGCAGTATTTT; CDR3aa: CAWSPRGGVLTDTQYF
j_gene: TRBJ1-2; v_gene: TRBV28; abundance: -; d_gene: -; CDR3nt: TGTGCCAGTAGGGTGGGGGTAGACTATGGCTACACCTTC; CDR3aa: CASRVGVDYGYTF
j_gene: TRBJ1-5; v_gene: TRBV6-1; abundance: once; d_gene: TRBD1; CDR3nt: TGTGCCAGTCTCTCTGGACAGGATTATCAGCCCCAGCATTTT; CDR3aa: CASLSGQDYQPQHF
j_gene: TRBJ2-7; v_gene: TRBV12-5; abundance: -; d_gene: TRBD1; CDR3nt: TGTGCTAGTGGTTTGGAGACAGGGAGCGAGCAGTACTTC; CDR3aa: CASGLETGSEQYF
j_gene: TRBJ1-5; v_gene: TRBV4-1; abundance: -; d_gene: TRBD1; CDR3nt: TGCGCCAGCAGCCAAGGACCGGGACAGTATCAGCCCCAGCATTTT; CDR3aa: CASSQGPGQYQPQHF
j_gene: TRBJ2-7; v_gene: TRBV5-6; abundance: -; d_gene: TRBD2; CDR3nt: TGTGCCAGCAGCTTAAGACTAGCGGGAGTGGAGCAGTACTTC; CDR3aa: CASSLRLAGVEQYF